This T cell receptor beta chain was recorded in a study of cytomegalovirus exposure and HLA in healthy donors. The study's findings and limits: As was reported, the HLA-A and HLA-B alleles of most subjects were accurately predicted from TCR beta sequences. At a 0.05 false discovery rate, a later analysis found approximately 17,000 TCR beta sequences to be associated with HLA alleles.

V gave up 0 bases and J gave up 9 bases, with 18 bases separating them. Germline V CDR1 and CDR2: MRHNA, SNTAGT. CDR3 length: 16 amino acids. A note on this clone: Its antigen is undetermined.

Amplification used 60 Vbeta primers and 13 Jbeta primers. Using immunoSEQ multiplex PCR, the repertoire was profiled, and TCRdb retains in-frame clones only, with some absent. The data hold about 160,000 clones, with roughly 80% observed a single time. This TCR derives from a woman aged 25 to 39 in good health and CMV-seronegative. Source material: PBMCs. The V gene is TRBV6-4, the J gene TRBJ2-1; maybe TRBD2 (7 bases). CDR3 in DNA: TGTGCCAGCAGTGACTCCGTGGGGGGGGGCTCCGGTGAGCAGTTCTTC. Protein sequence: CASSDSVGGGSGEQFF.